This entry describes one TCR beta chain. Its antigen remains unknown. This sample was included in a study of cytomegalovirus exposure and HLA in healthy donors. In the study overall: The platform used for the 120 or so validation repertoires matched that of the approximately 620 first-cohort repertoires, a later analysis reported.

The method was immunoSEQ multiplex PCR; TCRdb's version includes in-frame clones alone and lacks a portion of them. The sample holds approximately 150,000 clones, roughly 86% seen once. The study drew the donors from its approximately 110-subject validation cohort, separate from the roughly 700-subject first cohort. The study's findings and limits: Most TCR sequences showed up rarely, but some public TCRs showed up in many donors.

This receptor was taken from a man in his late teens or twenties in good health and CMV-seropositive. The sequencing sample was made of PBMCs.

CDR3 amino acids: CASSVGLAGGLSGELFF. The CDR3 nucleotides are TGTGCCAGCAGCGTGGGACTAGCGGGGGGGCTTAGCGGGGAGCTGTTTTTT. The chain links TRBV9 to TRBJ2-2; 16 bases agree with TRBD2. J lost 7 bases, V lost 2 bases, and 5 bases had no gene match. This CDR3 region has 17 residues. CDR1 and CDR2 (germline): SGDLS, YYNGEE. The variable domain in full, completed from reference TRBV9 and TRBJ2-2, reads DSGVTQTPKHLITATGQRVTLRCSPRSGDLSVYWYQQSLDQGLQFLIQYYNGEERAKGNILERFSAQQFPDLHSELNLSSLELGDSALYFCASSVGLAGGLSGELFFGEGSRLTVL.